Presented here are 8 T cell receptor beta chains from one specimen sequenced in a study of cytomegalovirus exposure and HLA in healthy donors. Data came from immunoSEQ multiplex PCR; TCRdb stores just in-frame clones and leaves some out. Of some 60,000 clones in the sample, approximately 96% were seen once. Input material: PBMCs. The receptors were sampled from a man younger than 35 in good health and CMV-seronegative.

This chain links TRBV14 with TRBJ1-1; the D is unclear. This CDR3 contains 17 residues. The V gene lost 0 bases and the J gene lost 1 base, with 15 bases spanning the gap. Germline CDR1 is SGHDN and CDR2 is FVKESK. The CDR3 bases are TGTGCCAGCAGCCAAGATCGGGTTGAGACCCCGAACACTGAAGCTTTCTTT. It specifies CASSQDRVETPNTEAFF.

The rearrangement links TRBV27 to TRBJ2-7; D is unclear. CDR1 is MNHEY, CDR2 SMNVEV, per germline (reference sequence). Trimming took 7 bases from V and 3 from J, leaving 19 bases between them. The CDR3 totals 15 residues. This chain's CDR3 is CASKFSPQPSYEQYF. The DNA of the CDR3 is TGTGCCAGCAAGTTCTCACCCCAACCGAGCTACGAGCAGTACTTC.

The V and J genes are TRBV7-8 and TRBJ1-5, with D possibly being TRBD1 (5 bases). The CDR3 runs 14 residues. The germline gives CDR1 SGHVS, CDR2 FQNEAQ. Trimming removed 4 bases at V and 10 bases at J, with 17 bases between. The CDR3 region is CASSSLGAGVPQHF. CDR3 nucleotides: TGTGCCAGCAGCTCACTAGGGGCGGGGGTTCCCCAGCATTTT.

This clone showed up just once. The V and J genes are TRBV27 and TRBJ1-5; 8 bases match TRBD1. This CDR3 has 14 amino acids. V dropped 4 bases and J dropped 2; count of bases not matched to a gene: 1. The germline V gene has CDR1 MNHEY and CDR2 SMNVEV (reference sequence). CDR3 in DNA: TGTGCCAGCAGTTGGGGACAGGGCAATCAGCCCCAGCATTTT. Its protein is CASSWGQGNQPQHF.

The gene calls are TRBV27 and TRBJ2-1, with D perhaps matching TRBD2 (5 bases). Germline CDR1 and CDR2: MNHEY and SMNVEV (reference sequence). With 5 bases removed from V and 7 bases from J, the gap between germline ends came to 12 bases. There are 13 residues in the CDR3. CDR3 bases: TGTGCCAGCAGTCCGGGTCCGGGAAATGAGCAGTTCTTC. Translated: CASSPGPGNEQFF.

The chain carries TRBV5-1 and TRBJ2-3; TRBD2 agrees at 8 bases. After removal of 4 bases from V and 5 bases from J, the junction contained 12 bases not matched to a gene. The CDR3 length is 16 residues. Germline assignment: CDR1 SGHRS and CDR2 YFSETQ. The CDR3 nucleotides read TGCGCCAGCAGCCAATCCGCGGGAGGTGTCGTAGATACGCAGTATTTT. Amino acid sequence: CASSQSAGGVVDTQYF.

The gene calls are TRBV19 and TRBJ2-5, with D tentatively TRBD2 (5 bases). The V gene lost 2 bases and the J gene lost 0 bases, with 7 bases spanning the gap. Germline V gene sequence: CDR1 LNHDA, CDR2 SQIVND (reference sequence). The CDR3 length is 14 residues. CDR3 amino acids: CASSIPGYQETQYF. In DNA form, the CDR3 reads TGTGCCAGTAGTATACCGGGGTACCAAGAGACCCAGTACTTC. The whole variable domain, filled in from reference TRBV19 and TRBJ2-5, reads DGGITQSPKYLFRKEGQNVTLSCEQNLNHDAMYWYRQDPGQGLRLIYYSQIVNDFQKGDIAEGYSVSREKKESFPLTVTSAQKNPTAFYLCASSIPGYQETQYFGPGTRLLVL.

The CDR3 DNA reads TGTGCCAGCAGCTCGAGGACAGGACCGGAGGATGGCTACACCTTC. Translated, it gives CASSSRTGPEDGYTF. V and J are TRBV13 and TRBJ1-2, with 7 bases matching TRBD1. The germline V gene has CDR1 PRHDT and CDR2 FYEKMQ (reference sequence). Losses at the gene ends were 4 bases for V and 6 bases for J; bases not matched to a gene: 11. This CDR3 spans 15 amino acids.